The 8 T cell receptor beta chains below were found in one sample sequenced in a study of tumor and adjacent non-tumor tissue in lung cancer. The template was RNA from unsorted bulk tissue. A modified ARM-PCR protocol with three rounds of nested PCR amplified TCRbeta. TCRdb reprocessed the multiplex PCR reads via MiXCR and lists one record per CDR3 protein. The sample includes roughly 200,000 distinct CDR3 sequences, around 70% of them seen just once. The sample comprised lung tumor tissue. The receptors originated from a man in his 60s with non-small cell lung cancer.

With respect to this clonotype: Relative to the germline gene, one junction end is altered; a read error may explain this. This chain joins TRBV29-1 and TRBJ2-5, with D maybe TRBD1 (6 bases). Germline V lookup: CDR1 SQVTM, CDR2 ANQGSEA. The CDR3 extends over 14 amino acids. In DNA form, the CDR3 reads TGCAGTGTTGAAGATCAGGGGTGGCCGGAGACCCAGTACTTC. Translating gives CSVEDQGWPETQYF.

Note on this clonotype: A read error may account for a junction end that differs from germline. The chain couples TRBV11-2 to TRBJ1-5; possible D gene TRBD1, 6 bases. The CDR3 length is 13 residues. CDR1 SGHAT and CDR2 FQNNGV come from the germline V gene. The CDR3 here is CASNLEQGQPQHF. The CDR3 DNA sequence: TGTGCCAGCAACTTAGAACAGGGTCAGCCCCAGCATTTT.

This clonotype was observed once. The junction does not match germline at one end; this may be a read error. The chain is built from TRBV6-5 and TRBJ2-2; TRBD2 might be the D (5 bases). CDR3 length equals 15 residues. CDR1 is MNHEY, CDR2 SVGAGI, per germline. CDR3 protein: CASTEGARDTGELFF. Here the CDR3 DNA reads TGTGCCAGCACCGAGGGAGCCAGAGATACCGGGGAGCTGTTTTTC.

In regard to this clonotype: Given a much more abundant clone one base away, this may be a read error. This chain connects TRBV5-4 to TRBJ2-2, with D maybe TRBD1 (6 bases). This CDR3 comprises 16 residues. CDR1 SGHNT and CDR2 YYREEE come from the germline V gene (reference sequence). CDR3 amino acids: CANSTGHGADTGELFF. In nucleotides, the CDR3 is TGTGCCAACAGCACGGGACATGGGGCGGACACCGGGGAGCTGTTTTTT.

A note on this clonotype: The junction and the germline gene differ at one end; a read error may be behind it. The V and J genes are TRBV4-1 and TRBJ2-7; TRBD1 matches 8 bases. CDR1 and CDR2 from the germline V gene are MGHRA and YSYEKL. The CDR3 totals 14 residues. CDR3 loop: CARSQGTGGYEQYF. CDR3 DNA: TGCGCCAGAAGCCAAGGCACAGGGGGATACGAGCAGTACTTC.

Concerning this clonotype: The junction differs from germline at one of its ends, possibly a read error. The chain carries TRBV4-3 and TRBJ2-2, with 9 bases matching TRBD1. The germline V gene has CDR1 LGHNA and CDR2 YSLEER. This CDR3 has 17 residues. The CDR3 is CASSPGEGDRVTGGLFF. The CDR3 DNA reads as TGCGCCAGCAGCCCAGGGGAAGGGGACAGGGTCACCGGGGGGCTGTTTTTT.

V is TRBV20-1 and J is TRBJ2-7; unclear D gene. CDR1 and CDR2 (germline): DFQATT, SNEGSKA (reference sequence). CDR3 length: 12 residues. With 4 bases removed from V and 6 bases from J, the gap between germline ends came to 13 bases. CDR3 in amino acids: CSATENMGEQYF. The CDR3 nucleotides read TGCAGTGCTACAGAGAACATGGGCGAGCAGTACTTC.

Turning to this clonotype: This may come from a read error, since a much larger clone is one base off. This chain links TRBV20-1 with TRBJ1-2, with TRBD1 matching over 8 bases. Germline V lookup: CDR1 DFQATT, CDR2 SNEGSKA (reference sequence). The CDR3 sequence is 15 residues long. The CDR3 is CSSRDLQGGGYGYTF. The CDR3 bases are TGCAGTTCTAGAGATCTACAGGGGGGAGGGTATGGCTACACCTTC.